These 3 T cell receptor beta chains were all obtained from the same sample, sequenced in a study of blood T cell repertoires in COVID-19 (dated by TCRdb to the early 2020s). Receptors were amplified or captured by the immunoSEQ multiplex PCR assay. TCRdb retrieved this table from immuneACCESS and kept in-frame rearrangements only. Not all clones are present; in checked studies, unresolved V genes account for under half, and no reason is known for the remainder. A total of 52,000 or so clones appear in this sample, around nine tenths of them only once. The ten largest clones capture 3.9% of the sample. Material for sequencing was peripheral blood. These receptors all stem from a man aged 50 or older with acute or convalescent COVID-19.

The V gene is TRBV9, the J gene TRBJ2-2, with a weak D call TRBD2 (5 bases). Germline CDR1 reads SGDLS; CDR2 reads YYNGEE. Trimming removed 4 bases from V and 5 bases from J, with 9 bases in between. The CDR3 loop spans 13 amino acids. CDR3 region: CASSPDSTGELFF. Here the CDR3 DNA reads TGTGCCAGCAGCCCGGACTCAACCGGGGAGCTGTTTTTT.

The CDR3 is CASIRERDSPLHF. CDR3 nucleotides: TGTGCCAGCATTCGGGAGAGGGATTCACCCCTCCACTTT. The gene calls are TRBV2 and TRBJ1-6; D is undetermined. Trimming pared 7 bases from V and 8 bases from J, leaving 12 bases between. The V gene's germline CDR1 is SNHLY and CDR2 FYNNEI. This CDR3 region has 13 residues.

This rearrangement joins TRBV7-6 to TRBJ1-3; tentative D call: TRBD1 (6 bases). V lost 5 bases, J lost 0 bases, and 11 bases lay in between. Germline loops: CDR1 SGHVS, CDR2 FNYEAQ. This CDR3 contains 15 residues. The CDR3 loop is CASSVDRSSGNTIYF. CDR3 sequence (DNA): TGTGCCAGCAGCGTGGACAGATCCTCTGGAAACACCATATATTTT.